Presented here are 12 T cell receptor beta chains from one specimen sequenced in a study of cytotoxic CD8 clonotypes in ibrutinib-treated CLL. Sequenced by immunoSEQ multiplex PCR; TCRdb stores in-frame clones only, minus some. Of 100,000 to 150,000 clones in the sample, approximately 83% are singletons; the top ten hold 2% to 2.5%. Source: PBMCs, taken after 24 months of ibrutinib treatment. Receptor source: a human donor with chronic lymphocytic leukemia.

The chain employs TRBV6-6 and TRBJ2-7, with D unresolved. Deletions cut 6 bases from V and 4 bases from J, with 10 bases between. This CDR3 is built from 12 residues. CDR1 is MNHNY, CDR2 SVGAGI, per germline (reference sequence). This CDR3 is CASSPDVYEQYF. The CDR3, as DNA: TGTGCCAGCAGCCCGGACGTTTACGAGCAGTACTTC.

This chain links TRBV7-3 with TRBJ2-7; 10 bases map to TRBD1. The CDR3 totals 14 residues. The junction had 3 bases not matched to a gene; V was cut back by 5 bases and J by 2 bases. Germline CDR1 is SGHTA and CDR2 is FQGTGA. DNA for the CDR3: TGTGCCAGCAGCAAAGGACAGGGGGCCTACGAGCAGTACTTC. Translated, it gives CASSKGQGAYEQYF.

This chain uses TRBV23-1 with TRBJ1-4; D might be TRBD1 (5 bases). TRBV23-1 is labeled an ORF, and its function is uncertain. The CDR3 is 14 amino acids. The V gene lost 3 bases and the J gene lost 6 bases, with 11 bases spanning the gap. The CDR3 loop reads CASSQRSRDEKLFF. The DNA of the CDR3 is TGCGCCAGCAGTCAGAGGTCCAGGGATGAAAAACTGTTTTTT.

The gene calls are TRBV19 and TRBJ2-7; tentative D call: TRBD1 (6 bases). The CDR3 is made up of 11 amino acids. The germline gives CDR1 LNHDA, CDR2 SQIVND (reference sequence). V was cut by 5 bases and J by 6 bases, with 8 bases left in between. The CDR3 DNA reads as TGTGCCAGTAGTCAGGGGCTCGAGCAGTACTTC. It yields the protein CASSQGLEQYF.

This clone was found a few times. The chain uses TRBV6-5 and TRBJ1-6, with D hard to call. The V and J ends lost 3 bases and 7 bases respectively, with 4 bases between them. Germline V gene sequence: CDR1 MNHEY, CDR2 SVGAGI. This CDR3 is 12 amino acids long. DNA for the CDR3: TGTGCCAGCAGTTATCAAAATTCACCCCTCCACTTT. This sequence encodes CASSYQNSPLHF.

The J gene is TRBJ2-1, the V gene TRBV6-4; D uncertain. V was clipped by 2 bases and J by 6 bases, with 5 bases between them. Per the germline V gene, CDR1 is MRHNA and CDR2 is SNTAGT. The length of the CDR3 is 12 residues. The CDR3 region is CASSDPGNEQFF. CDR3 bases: TGTGCCAGCAGTGACCCTGGCAATGAGCAGTTCTTC.

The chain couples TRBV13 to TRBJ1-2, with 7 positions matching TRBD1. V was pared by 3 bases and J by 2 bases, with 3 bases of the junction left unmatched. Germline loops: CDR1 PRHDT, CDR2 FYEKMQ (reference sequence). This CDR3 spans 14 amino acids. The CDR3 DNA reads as TGTGCCAGCAGCTTTGACAGGGCAAACTATGGCTACACCTTC. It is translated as CASSFDRANYGYTF. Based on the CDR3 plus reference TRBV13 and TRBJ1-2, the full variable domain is AAGVIQSPRHLIKEKRETATLKCYPIPRHDTVYWYQQGPGQDPQFLISFYEKMQSDKGSIPDRFSAQQFSDYHSELNMSSLELGDSALYFCASSFDRANYGYTFGSGTRLTVV.

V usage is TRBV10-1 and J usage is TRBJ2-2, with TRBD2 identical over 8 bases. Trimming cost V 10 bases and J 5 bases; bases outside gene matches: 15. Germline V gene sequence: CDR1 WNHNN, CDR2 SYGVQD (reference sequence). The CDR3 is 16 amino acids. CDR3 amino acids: CATNSAGGAKTGELFF. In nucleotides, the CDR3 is TGCGCCACTAACTCTGCGGGGGGCGCCAAAACCGGGGAGCTGTTTTTT.

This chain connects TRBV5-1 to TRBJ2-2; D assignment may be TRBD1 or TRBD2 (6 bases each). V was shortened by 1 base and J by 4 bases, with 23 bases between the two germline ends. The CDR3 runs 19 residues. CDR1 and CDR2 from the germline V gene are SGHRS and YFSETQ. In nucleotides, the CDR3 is TGCGCCAGCAGCTTGCCTCAGGGGAGGACCTATGGGGGCACCGGGGAGCTGTTTTTT. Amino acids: CASSLPQGRTYGGTGELFF.

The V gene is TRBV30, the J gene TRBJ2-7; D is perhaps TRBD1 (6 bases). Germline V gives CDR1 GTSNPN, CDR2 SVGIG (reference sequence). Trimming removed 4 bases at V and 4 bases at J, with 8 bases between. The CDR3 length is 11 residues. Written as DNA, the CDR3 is TGTGCCTGGACTCAGGGGTACGAGCAGTACTTC. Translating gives CAWTQGYEQYF.

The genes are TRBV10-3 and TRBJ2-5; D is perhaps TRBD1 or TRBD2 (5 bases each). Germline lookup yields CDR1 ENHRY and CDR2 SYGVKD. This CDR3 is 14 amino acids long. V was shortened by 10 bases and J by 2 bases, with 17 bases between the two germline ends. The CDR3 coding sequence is TGTGCCACGACCAGCGGACAAGGACAAGAGACCCAGTACTTC. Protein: CATTSGQGQETQYF.

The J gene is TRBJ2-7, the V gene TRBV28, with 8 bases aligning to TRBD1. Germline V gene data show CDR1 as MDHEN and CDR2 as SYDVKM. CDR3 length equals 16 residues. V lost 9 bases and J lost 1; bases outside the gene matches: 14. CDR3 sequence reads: CASSRAPGQVSYEQYF. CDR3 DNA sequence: TGTGCCAGTTCTAGGGCCCCGGGACAGGTTTCCTACGAGCAGTACTTC. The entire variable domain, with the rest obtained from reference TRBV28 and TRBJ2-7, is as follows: DVKVTQSSRYLVKRTGEKVFLECVQDMDHENMFWYRQDPGLGLRLIYFSYDVKMKEKGDIPEGYSVSREKKERFSLILESASTNQTSMYLCASSRAPGQVSYEQYFGPGTRLTVT.